The sequence of this T cell receptor beta chain was determined in a study of blood T cell repertoires in COVID-19. V shed 1 base, J shed 7 bases, and the junction held 2 bases outside the gene matches. The CDR3 length is 15 residues. In germline, CDR1 is LGHNA, CDR2 YNFKEQ. In the original analysis: Reference gene primer amplification in the assay estimated nucleated cell counts. Repertoires were generated with immunoSEQ multiplex PCR, while TCRdb's copy carries only in-frame clones and drops some. V and J calls and clone size come straight from that table; D and trimming were deduced from the DNA. The sample yields fewer than 75,000 clones, about 91% seen once.

V gene TRBV4-2 combines with J gene TRBJ2-1, with TRBD2 identical over 12 bases. Sample: peripheral blood. This TCR came from a man at least 80 years old with acute or convalescent COVID-19. The CDR3 nucleotides read TGTGCCAGCAGCCAAGTAGGGACTAGCGGGAATGAGCAGTTCTTC. It yields the protein CASSQVGTSGNEQFF.